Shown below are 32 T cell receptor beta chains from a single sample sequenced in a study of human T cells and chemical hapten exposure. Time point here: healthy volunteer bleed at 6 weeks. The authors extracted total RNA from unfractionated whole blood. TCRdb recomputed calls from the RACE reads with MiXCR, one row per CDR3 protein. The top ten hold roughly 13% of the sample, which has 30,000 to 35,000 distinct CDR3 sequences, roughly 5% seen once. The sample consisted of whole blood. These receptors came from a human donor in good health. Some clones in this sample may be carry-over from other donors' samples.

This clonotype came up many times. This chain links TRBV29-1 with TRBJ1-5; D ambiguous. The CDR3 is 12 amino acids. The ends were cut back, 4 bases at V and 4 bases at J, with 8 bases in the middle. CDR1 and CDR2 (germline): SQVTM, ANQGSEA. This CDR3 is CSVGGINQPQHF. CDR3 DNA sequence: TGCAGCGTTGGGGGAATTAATCAGCCCCAGCATTTT.

The CDR3 sequence is CASSLLDSSYEQYF. CDR3 nucleotide sequence: TGTGCCAGCAGCCTCTTGGACAGCTCCTACGAGCAGTACTTC. V gene TRBV7-9 combines with J gene TRBJ2-7; D might be TRBD1 (6 bases). Germline V gene data show CDR1 as SEHNR and CDR2 as FQNEAQ (reference sequence). The CDR3 length is 14 residues. Trimming pared 5 bases from V and 0 bases from J, leaving 11 bases between.

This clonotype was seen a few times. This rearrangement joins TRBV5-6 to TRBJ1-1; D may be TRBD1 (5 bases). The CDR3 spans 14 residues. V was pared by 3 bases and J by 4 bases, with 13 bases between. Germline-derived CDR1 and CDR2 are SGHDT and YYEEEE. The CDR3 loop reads CASSSIGGATEAFF. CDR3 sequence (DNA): TGTGCCAGCAGCTCGATTGGAGGGGCCACTGAAGCTTTCTTT.

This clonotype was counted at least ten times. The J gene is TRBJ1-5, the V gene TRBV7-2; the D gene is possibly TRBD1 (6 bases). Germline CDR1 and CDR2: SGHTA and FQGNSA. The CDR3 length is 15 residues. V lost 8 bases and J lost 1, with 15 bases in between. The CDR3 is CASSGGGWSNQPQHF. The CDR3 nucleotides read TGTGCCAGCTCTGGCGGGGGCTGGAGCAATCAGCCCCAGCATTTT.

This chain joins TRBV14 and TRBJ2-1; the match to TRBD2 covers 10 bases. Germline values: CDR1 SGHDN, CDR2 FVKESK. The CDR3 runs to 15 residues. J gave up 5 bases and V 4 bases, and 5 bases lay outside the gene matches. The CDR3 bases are TGTGCCAGCAGCCCAGGGACTAGCGTCGACAATGAGCAGTTCTTC. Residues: CASSPGTSVDNEQFF.

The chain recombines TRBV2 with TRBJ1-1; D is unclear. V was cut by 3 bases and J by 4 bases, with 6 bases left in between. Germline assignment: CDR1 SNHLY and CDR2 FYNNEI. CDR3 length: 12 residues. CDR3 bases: TGTGCCAGCAGTGAGGGATTCACTGAAGCTTTCTTT. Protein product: CASSEGFTEAFF.

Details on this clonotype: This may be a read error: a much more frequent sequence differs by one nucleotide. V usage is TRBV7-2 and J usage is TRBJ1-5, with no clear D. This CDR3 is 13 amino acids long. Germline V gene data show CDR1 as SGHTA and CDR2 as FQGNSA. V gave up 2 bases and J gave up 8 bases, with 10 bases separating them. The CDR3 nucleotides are TGTGCCAGCAGCTTACAGCCTAGGGAGCCCCAGCATTTT. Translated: CASSLQPREPQHF.

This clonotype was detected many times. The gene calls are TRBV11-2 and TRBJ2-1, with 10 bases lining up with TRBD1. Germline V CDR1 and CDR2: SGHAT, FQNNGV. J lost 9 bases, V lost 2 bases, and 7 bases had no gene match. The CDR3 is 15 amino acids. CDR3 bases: TGTGCCAGCAGCTTATTAGGACAGGGGGAGGGTGAGCAGTTCTTC. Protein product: CASSLLGQGEGEQFF.

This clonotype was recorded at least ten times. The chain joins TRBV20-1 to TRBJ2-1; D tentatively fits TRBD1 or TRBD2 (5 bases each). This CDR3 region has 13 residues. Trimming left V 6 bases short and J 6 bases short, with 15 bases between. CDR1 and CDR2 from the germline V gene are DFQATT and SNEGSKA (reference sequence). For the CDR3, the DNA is TGCAGTGCCCCCACTCGGGGCGGCAATGAGCAGTTCTTC. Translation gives CSAPTRGGNEQFF.

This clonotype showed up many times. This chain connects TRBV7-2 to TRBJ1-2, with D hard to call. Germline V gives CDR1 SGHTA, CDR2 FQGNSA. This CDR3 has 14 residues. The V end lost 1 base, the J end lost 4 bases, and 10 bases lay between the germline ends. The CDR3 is CASSLVSQSYGYTF. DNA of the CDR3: TGTGCCAGCAGCTTAGTTTCCCAGTCCTATGGCTACACCTTC.

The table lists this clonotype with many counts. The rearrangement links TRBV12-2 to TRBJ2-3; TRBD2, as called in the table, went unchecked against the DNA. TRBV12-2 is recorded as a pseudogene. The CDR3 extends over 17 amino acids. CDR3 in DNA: TGTGCAAGTCGCCTCCCCCCTAGCGGGGGGGGCACAGATACGCAGTATTTT. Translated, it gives CASRLPPSGGGTDTQYF.

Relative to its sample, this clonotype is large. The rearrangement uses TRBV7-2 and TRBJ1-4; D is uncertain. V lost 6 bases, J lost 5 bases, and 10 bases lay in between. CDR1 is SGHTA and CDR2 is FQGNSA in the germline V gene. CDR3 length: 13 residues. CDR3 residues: CASSRQPNEKLFF. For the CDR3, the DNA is TGTGCCAGCAGTCGGCAGCCCAATGAAAAACTGTTTTTT.

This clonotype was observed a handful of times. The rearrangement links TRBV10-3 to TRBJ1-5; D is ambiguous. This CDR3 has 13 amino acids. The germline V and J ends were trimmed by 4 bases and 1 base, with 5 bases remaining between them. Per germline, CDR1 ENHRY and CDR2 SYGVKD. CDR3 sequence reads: CAISVDSNQPQHF. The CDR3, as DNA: TGTGCCATCAGTGTTGACAGCAATCAGCCCCAGCATTTT.

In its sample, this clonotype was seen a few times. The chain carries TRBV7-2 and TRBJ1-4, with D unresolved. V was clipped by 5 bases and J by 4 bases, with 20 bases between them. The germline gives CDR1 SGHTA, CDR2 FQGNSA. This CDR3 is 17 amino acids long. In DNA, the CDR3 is TGTGCCAGCAGCCAACCAGTGTATGGACGGTTTAATGAAAAACTGTTTTTT. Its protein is CASSQPVYGRFNEKLFF.

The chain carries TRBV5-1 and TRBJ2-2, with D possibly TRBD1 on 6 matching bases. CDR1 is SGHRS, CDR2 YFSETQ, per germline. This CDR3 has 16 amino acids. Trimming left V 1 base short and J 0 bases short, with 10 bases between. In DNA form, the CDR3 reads TGCGCCAGCAGCTTGACAGGGCCGACGAACACCGGGGAGCTGTTTTTT. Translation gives CASSLTGPTNTGELFF.

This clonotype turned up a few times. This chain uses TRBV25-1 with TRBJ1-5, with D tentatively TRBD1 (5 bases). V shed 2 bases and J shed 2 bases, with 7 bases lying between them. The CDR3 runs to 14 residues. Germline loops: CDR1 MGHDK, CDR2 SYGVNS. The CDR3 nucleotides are TGTGCCAGCAGTGAAGGGGGGGGCAATCAGCCCCAGCATTTT. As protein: CASSEGGGNQPQHF.

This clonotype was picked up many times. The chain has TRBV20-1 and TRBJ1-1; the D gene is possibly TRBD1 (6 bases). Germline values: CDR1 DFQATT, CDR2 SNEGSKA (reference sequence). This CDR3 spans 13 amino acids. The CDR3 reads CRGSQGLVTEAFF. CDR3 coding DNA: TGCAGGGGATCACAGGGTCTAGTAACTGAAGCTTTCTTT.

CDR3 amino acids: CASSPALSVYGYTF. The CDR3 bases are TGTGCCAGCAGTCCGGCCCTGAGCGTCTATGGCTACACCTTC. This sequence joins TRBV6-5 and TRBJ1-2; no clear D. Per the germline V gene, CDR1 is MNHEY and CDR2 is SVGAGI. V was trimmed by 5 bases and J by 4 bases, leaving 14 bases between them. This CDR3 has 14 residues.

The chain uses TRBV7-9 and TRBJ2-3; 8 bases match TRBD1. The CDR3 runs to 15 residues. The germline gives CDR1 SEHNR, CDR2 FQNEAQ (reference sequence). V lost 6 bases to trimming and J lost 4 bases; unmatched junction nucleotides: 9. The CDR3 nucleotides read TGTGCCAGCAGATCCGGGACAGGTAACGCAGATACGCAGTATTTT. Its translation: CASRSGTGNADTQYF.

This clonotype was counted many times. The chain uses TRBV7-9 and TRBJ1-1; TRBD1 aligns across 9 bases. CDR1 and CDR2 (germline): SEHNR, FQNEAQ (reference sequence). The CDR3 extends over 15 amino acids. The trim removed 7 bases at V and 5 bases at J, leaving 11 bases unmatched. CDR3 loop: CASTDNPGQGTEAFF. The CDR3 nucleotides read TGTGCCAGCACTGACAATCCGGGACAGGGTACTGAAGCTTTCTTT.

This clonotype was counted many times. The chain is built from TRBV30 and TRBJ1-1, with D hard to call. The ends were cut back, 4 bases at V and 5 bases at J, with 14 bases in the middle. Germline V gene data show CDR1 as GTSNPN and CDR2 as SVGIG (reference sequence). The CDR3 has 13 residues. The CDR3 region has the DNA TGTGCCTGGATTCGGGAGAGTGGGACTGAAGCTTTCTTT. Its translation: CAWIRESGTEAFF.

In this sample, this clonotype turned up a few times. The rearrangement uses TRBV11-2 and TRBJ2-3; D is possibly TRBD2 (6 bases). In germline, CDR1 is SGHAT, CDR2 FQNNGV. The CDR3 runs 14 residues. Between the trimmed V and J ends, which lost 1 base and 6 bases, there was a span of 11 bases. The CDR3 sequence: CASSLVGEVDTQYF. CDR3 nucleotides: TGTGCCAGCAGCTTAGTGGGGGAGGTGGATACGCAGTATTTT.

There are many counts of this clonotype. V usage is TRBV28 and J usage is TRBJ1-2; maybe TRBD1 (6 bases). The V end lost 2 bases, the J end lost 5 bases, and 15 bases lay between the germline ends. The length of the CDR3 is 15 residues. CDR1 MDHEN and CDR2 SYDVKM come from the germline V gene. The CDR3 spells CASSLSFGTTYGYTF. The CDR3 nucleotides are TGTGCCAGCAGTTTAAGCTTCGGGACAACGTATGGCTACACCTTC.

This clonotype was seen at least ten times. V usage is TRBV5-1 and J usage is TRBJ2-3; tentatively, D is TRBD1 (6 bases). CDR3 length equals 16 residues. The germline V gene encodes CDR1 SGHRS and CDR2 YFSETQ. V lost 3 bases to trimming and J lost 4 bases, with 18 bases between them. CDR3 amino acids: CASSYSLTGSADTQYF. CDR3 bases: TGCGCCAGCAGCTACTCCCTAACAGGGTCCGCAGATACGCAGTATTTT.

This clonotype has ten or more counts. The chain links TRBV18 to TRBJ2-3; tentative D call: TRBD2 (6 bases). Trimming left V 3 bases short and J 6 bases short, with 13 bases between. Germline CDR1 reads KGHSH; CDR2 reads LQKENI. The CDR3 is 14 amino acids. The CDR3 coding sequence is TGTGCCAGCTCACCGGACGGGAGTGCCGATACGCAGTATTTT. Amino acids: CASSPDGSADTQYF.

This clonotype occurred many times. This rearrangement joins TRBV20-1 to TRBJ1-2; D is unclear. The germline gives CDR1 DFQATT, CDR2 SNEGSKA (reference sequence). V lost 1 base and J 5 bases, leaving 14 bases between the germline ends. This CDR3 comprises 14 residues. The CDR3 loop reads CSARGYSYLYGYTF. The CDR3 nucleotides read TGCAGTGCTAGAGGTTACAGTTACCTTTATGGCTACACCTTC.

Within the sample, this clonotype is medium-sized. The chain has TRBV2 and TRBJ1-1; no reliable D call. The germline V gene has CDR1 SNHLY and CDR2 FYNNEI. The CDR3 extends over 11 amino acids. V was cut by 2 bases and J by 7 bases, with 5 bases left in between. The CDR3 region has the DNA TGTGCCAGCAGTGAATGGGATGAAGCTTTCTTT. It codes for CASSEWDEAFF.

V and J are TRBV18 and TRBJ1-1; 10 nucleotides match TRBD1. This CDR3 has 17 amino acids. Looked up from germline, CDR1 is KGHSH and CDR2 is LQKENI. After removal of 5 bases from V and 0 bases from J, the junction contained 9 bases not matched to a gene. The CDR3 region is CASSSRQGAGLNTEAFF. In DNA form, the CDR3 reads TGTGCCAGCTCATCTAGACAGGGGGCAGGTTTGAACACTGAAGCTTTCTTT.

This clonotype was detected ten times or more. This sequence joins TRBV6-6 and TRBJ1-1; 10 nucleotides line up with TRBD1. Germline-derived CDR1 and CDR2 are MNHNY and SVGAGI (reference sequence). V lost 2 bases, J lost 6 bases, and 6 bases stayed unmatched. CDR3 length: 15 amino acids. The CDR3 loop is CASSYLTGGDAEAFF. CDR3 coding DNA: TGTGCCAGCAGTTACCTGACAGGGGGCGATGCTGAAGCTTTCTTT.

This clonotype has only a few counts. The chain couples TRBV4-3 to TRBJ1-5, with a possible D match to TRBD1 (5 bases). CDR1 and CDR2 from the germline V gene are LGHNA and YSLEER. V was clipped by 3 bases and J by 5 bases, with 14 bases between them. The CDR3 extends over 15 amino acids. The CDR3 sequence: CASSQKEGGDQPQHF. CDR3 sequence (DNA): TGCGCCAGCAGCCAGAAAGAAGGAGGGGATCAGCCCCAGCATTTT.

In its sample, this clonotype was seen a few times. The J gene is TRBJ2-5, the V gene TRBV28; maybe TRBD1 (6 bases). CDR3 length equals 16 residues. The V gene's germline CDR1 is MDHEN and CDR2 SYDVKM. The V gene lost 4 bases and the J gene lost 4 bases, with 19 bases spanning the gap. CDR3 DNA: TGTGCCAGCAGTTCCAGCGCCAGGGGTTACGGAGAGACCCAGTACTTC. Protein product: CASSSSARGYGETQYF.

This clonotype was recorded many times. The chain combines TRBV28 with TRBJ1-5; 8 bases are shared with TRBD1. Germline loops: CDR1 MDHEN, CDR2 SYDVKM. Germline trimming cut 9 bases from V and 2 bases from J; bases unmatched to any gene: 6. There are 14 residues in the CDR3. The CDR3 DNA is TGTGCCAGTGACAGGGGTAGGGGCAATCAGCCCCAGCATTTT. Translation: CASDRGRGNQPQHF.